The clone carrying this TCR beta chain has at least ten counts. A library of TCRbeta sequences, prepared with unique molecular identifiers, was generated. Via MiXCR, TCRdb re-called the PCR reads, giving one row per CDR3 protein. The sample shows a few hundred thousand distinct CDR3 sequences, approximately 12% of them seen only once. This entry is derived from a study of T-cell reconstitution after alpha-beta-depleted transplantation in children. Trimming at V came to 6 bases and at J to 3 bases, leaving 5 bases not matched to a gene. The CDR3 has 15 amino acids. Material: PBMCs from the stem cell graft donor, obtained from the stem cell graft. The genes are TRBV12-3 or TRBV12-4 and TRBJ2-3; 11 positions agree with TRBD2. The source is a human donor who donated a stem cell graft to a child with combined immunodeficiency. This CDR3 is CASRLLAGATDTQYF. In nucleotides, the CDR3 is TGTGCCAGCAGACTACTAGCGGGGGCAACAGATACGCAGTATTTT.